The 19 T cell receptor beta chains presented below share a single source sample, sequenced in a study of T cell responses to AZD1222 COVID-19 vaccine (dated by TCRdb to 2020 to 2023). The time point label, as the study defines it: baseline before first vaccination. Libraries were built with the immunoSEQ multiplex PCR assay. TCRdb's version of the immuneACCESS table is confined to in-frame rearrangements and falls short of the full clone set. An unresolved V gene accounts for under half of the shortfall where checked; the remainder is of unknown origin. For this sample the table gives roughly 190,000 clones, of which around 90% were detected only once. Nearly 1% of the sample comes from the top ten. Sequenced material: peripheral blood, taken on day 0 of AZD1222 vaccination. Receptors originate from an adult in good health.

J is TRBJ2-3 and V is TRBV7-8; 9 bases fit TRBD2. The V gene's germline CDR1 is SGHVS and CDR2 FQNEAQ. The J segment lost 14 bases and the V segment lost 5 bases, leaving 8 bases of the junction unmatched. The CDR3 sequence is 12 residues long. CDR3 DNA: TGTGCCAGCAGCCCAGGAGGGACTAGCCCGTATTTT. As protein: CASSPGGTSPYF. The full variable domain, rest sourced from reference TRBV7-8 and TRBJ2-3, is GAGVSQSPRYKVAKRGQDVALRCDPISGHVSLFWYQQALGQGPEFLTYFQNEAQLDKSGLPSDRFFAERPEGSVSTLKIQRTQQEDSAVYLCASSPGGTSPYFGPGTRLTVL.

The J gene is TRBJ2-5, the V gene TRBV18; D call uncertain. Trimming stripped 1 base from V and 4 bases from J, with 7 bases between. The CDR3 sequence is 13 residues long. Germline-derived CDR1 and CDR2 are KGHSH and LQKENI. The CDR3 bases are TGTGCCAGCTCACCACGTAGTACAGAGACCCAGTACTTC. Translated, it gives CASSPRSTETQYF.

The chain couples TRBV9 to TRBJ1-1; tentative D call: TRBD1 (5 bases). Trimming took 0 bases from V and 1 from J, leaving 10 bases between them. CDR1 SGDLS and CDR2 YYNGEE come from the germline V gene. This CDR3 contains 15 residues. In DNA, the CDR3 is TGTGCCAGCAGCGTAGCTCGGACACCGAACACTGAAGCTTTCTTT. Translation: CASSVARTPNTEAFF.

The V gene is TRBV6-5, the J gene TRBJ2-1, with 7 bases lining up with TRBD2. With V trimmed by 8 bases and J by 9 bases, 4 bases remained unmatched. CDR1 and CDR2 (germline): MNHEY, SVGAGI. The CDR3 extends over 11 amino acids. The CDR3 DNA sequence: TGTGCCAGCTTGAGCGGGACTGAGCAGTTCTTC. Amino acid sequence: CASLSGTEQFF.

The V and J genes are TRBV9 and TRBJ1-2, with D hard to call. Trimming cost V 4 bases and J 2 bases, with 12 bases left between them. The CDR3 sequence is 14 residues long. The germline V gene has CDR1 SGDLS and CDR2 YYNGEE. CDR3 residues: CASSPSSGNYGYTF. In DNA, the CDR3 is TGTGCCAGCAGCCCCTCTTCTGGGAACTATGGCTACACCTTC.

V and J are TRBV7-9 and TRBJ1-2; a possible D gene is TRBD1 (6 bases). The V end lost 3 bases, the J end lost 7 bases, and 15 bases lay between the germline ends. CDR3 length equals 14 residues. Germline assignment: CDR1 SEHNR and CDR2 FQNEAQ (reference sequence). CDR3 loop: CASSFQGGLRGYTF. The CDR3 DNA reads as TGTGCCAGCAGCTTCCAAGGGGGTCTCCGTGGCTACACCTTC.

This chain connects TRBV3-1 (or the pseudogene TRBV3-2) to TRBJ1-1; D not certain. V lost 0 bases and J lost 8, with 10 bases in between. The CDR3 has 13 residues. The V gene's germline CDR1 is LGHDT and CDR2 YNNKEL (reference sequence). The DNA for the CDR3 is TGTGCCAGCAGCCAAGAACGAGTTCGGGAAGCTTTCTTT. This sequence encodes CASSQERVREAFF.

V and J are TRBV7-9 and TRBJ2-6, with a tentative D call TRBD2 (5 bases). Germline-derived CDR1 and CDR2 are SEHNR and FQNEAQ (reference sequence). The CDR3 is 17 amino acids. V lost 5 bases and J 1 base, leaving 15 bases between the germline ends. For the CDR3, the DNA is TGTGCCAGCAGCCCAACGTCCGGGGTATCTGGGGCCAACGTCCTGACTTTC. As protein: CASSPTSGVSGANVLTF.

The CDR3 spells CASSLGLGTEAFF. The CDR3 DNA sequence: TGTGCCAGCAGCTTAGGATTGGGGACAGAAGCTTTCTTT. V is TRBV11-2 and J is TRBJ1-1, with TRBD1 as a possible D gene (6 bases). CDR1 SGHAT and CDR2 FQNNGV come from the germline V gene. The CDR3 runs to 13 residues. V lost 1 base and J lost 8, with 11 bases in between.

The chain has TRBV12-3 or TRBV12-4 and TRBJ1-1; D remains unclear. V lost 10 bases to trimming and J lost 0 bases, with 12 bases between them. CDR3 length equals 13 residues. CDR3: CATSRNVNTEAFF. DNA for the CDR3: TGTGCCACTTCCAGGAATGTGAACACTGAAGCTTTCTTT.

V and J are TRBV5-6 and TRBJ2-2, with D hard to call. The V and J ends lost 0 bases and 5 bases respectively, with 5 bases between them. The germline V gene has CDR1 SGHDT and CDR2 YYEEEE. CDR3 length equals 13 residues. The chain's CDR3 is CASSLGPTGELFF. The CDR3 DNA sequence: TGTGCCAGCAGCTTGGGGCCAACCGGGGAGCTGTTTTTT.

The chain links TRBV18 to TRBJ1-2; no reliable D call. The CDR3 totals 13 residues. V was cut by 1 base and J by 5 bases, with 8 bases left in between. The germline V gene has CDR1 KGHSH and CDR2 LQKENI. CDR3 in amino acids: CASSPLETYGYTF. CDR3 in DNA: TGTGCCAGCTCACCACTTGAGACATATGGCTACACCTTC.

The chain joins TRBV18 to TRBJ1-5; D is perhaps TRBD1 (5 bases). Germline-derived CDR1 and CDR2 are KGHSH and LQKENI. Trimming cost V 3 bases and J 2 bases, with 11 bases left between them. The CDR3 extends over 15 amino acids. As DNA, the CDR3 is TGTGCCAGCTCACCCTCGGAACAGGGCAATCAGCCCCAGCATTTT. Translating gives CASSPSEQGNQPQHF.

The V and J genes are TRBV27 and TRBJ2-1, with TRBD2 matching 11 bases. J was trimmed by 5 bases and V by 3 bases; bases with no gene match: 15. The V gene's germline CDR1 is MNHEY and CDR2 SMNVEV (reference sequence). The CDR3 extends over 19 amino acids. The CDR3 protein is CASSFIGGTSGHTDNEQFF. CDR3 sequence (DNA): TGTGCCAGCAGTTTTATTGGCGGGACTAGCGGTCATACGGACAATGAGCAGTTCTTC.

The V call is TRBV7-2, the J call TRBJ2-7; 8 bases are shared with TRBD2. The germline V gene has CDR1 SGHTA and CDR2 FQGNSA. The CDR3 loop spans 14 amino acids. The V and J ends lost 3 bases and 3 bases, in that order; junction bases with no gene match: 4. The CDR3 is CASSLGLVVYEQYF. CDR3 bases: TGTGCCAGCAGCTTGGGACTAGTTGTCTACGAGCAGTACTTC.

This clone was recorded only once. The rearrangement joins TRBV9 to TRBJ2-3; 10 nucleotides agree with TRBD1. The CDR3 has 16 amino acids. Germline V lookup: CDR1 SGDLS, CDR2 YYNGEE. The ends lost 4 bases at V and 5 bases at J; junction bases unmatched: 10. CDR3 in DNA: TGTGCCAGCAGCCAAATTCGACAGGGGGCAGGAGATACGCAGTATTTT. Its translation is CASSQIRQGAGDTQYF.

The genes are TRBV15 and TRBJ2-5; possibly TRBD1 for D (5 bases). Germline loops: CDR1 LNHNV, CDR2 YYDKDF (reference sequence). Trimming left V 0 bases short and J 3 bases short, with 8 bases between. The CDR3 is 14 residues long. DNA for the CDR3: TGTGCCACCAGCAGAGAAGACAGAGAAGAGACCCAGTACTTC. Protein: CATSREDREETQYF.

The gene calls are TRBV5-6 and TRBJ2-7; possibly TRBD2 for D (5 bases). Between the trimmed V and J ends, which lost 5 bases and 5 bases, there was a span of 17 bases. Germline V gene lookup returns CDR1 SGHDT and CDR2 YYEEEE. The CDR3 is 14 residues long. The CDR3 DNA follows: TGTGCCAGCAGTAGCGAGGGAAGTGGTCACGAGCAGTACTTC. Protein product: CASSSEGSGHEQYF.

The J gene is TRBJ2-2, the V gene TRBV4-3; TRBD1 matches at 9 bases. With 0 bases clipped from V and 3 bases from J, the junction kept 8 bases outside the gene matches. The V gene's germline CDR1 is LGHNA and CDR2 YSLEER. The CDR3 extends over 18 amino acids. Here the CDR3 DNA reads TGCGCCAGCAGCCAAGAGGTTACAGGGGGCCGGGACACCGGGGAGCTGTTTTTT. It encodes CASSQEVTGGRDTGELFF.